Below are 32 T cell receptor beta chains sequenced from a single sample in a study of graft-versus-host responses after intestinal transplantation. Their antigens are not known. Produced via immunoSEQ multiplex PCR; TCRdb's table is partial and in-frame only. The sample holds 80,000 to 100,000 clones, 85% to 90% seen once. Sample: unstimulated CD4+ T cells sorted from spleen or lymph node cells, taken before intestinal transplant. The receptor set was obtained from a human donor who received an intestinal transplant.

The genes are TRBV6-6 and TRBJ2-7; 8 bases match TRBD2. Germline CDR1 reads MNHNY; CDR2 reads SVGAGI (reference sequence). V shed 8 bases and J 3 bases; nucleotides not matched to a gene: 15. The CDR3 is made up of 16 amino acids. CDR3 nucleotides: TGTGCCAGCGGACGGGAGGGCCTCCCCCGTGGCTACGAGCAGTACTTC. It encodes CASGREGLPRGYEQYF.

This chain uses TRBV6-6 with TRBJ1-3; 10 bases are shared with TRBD1. Germline CDR1 is MNHNY and CDR2 is SVGAGI (reference sequence). This CDR3 contains 14 residues. The junction had 0 bases not matched to a gene; V was cut back by 6 bases and J by 1 base. The CDR3 spells CASRGQGSGNTIYF. The CDR3, as DNA: TGTGCCAGCAGGGGACAGGGGTCTGGAAACACCATATATTTT.

The chain has TRBV5-1 and TRBJ2-6; D may be TRBD1 (5 bases). Trimming took off 0 bases at V and 4 bases at J, with 8 bases between the two ends. CDR3 length: 15 amino acids. In germline, CDR1 is SGHRS, CDR2 YFSETQ. The CDR3 loop reads CASSLEGSGANVLTF. CDR3 sequence (DNA): TGCGCCAGCAGCTTGGAGGGGTCAGGGGCCAACGTCCTGACTTTC.

The chain recombines TRBV18 with TRBJ1-1; 7 bases line up with TRBD1. The CDR3 totals 15 residues. Germline trimming cut 5 bases from V and 0 bases from J; bases unmatched to any gene: 6. Germline lookup yields CDR1 KGHSH and CDR2 LQKENI. DNA of the CDR3: TGTGCCAGCTCAACCAAAACAGGGGTGAACACTGAAGCTTTCTTT. It translates to CASSTKTGVNTEAFF.

The gene calls are TRBV4-2 and TRBJ2-7; a possible D gene is TRBD2 (5 bases). V was trimmed by 1 base and J by 2 bases, leaving 21 bases between them. This CDR3 contains 18 residues. Looked up from germline, CDR1 is LGHNA and CDR2 is YNFKEQ. In DNA, the CDR3 is TGTGCCAGCAGCCAAGCCCTCTCTTGGGGAGATTACCCCTACGAGCAGTACTTC. It yields the protein CASSQALSWGDYPYEQYF.

The rearrangement joins TRBV5-1 to TRBJ2-7; D gene ambiguous. Deletions cut 4 bases from V and 2 bases from J, with 10 bases between. The CDR3 is 13 amino acids. The germline V gene encodes CDR1 SGHRS and CDR2 YFSETQ. CDR3 region: CASSPGFAYEQYF. The CDR3 coding sequence is TGCGCCAGCAGCCCCGGGTTCGCCTACGAGCAGTACTTC. The full variable domain, in which reference TRBV5-1 and TRBJ2-7 provide the parts outside the CDR3, is KAGVTQTPRYLIKTRGQQVTLSCSPISGHRSVSWYQQTPGQGLQFLFEYFSETQRNKGNFPGRFSGRQFSNSRSEMNVSTLELGDSALYLCASSPGFAYEQYFGPGTRLTVT.

The chain is built from TRBV5-1 and TRBJ1-1, with TRBD1 matching 8 bases. V was pared by 4 bases and J by 2 bases, with 7 bases of the junction left unmatched. CDR3 size: 15 residues. CDR1 is SGHRS, CDR2 YFSETQ, per germline. As DNA, the CDR3 is TGCGCCAGCAGCGTGACAGGGGACCCCAACACTGAAGCTTTCTTT. The encoded protein is CASSVTGDPNTEAFF.

The chain carries TRBV7-9 and TRBJ2-7, with 14 bases matching TRBD2. CDR1 is SEHNR, CDR2 FQNEAQ, per germline (reference sequence). After removal of 4 bases from V and 6 bases from J, the junction contained 11 bases not matched to a gene. The CDR3 is 17 amino acids. The CDR3 is CASSSETGLAGVSEQYF. The DNA for the CDR3 is TGTGCCAGCAGCTCAGAAACGGGACTAGCGGGAGTCAGCGAGCAGTACTTC.

This chain uses TRBV19 with TRBJ1-3; tentatively, D is TRBD1 (6 bases). Germline V CDR1 and CDR2: LNHDA, SQIVND (reference sequence). CDR3 length: 17 amino acids. V was cut by 5 bases and J by 4 bases, with 21 bases left in between. The CDR3 region is CASSPLSFQGIGNTIYF. As DNA, the CDR3 is TGTGCCAGTAGTCCTCTCTCTTTTCAGGGGATCGGAAACACCATATATTTT.

V and J are TRBV5-6 and TRBJ1-6; D unclear. The germline V gene has CDR1 SGHDT and CDR2 YYEEEE. There are 15 residues in the CDR3. V was shortened by 4 bases and J by 0 bases, with 8 bases between the two germline ends. CDR3: CASSLPGSYNSPLHF. The DNA of the CDR3 is TGTGCCAGCAGCCTCCCAGGCTCCTATAATTCACCCCTCCACTTT.

The chain carries TRBV2 and TRBJ2-7, with 8 bases aligning to TRBD1. V dropped 7 bases and J dropped 1; count of bases not matched to a gene: 6. CDR3 length: 14 residues. Germline V gene lookup returns CDR1 SNHLY and CDR2 FYNNEI. The CDR3 loop reads CASTADRASYEQYF. The CDR3 DNA is TGTGCCAGCACCGCGGACAGGGCGTCCTACGAGCAGTACTTC. The complete variable domain, with remaining parts taken from reference TRBV2 and TRBJ2-7, reads EPEVTQTPSHQVTQMGQEVILRCVPISNHLYFYWYRQILGQKVEFLVSFYNNEISEKSEIFDDQFSVERPDGSNFTLKIRSTKLEDSAMYFCASTADRASYEQYFGPGTRLTVT.

As to this clone: Germline and junction disagree at one end, which may indicate a read error. The chain recombines TRBV7-7 with TRBJ2-7; a possible D gene is TRBD2 (5 bases). The CDR3 is made up of 13 amino acids. In germline, CDR1 is SSHAT, CDR2 FNYEAQ (reference sequence). For the CDR3, the DNA is TGTGCTAGCAGCTTAGCATCCGGGAAAGAGCAGTACTTC. It specifies CASSLASGKEQYF.

The chain is built from TRBV27 and TRBJ1-2; no definite D call. Germline CDR1 reads MNHEY; CDR2 reads SMNVEV (reference sequence). The CDR3 has 16 residues. Trimming took 8 bases from V and 0 from J, leaving 19 bases between them. CDR3 amino acids: CASRKWTDSSNYGYTF. CDR3 bases: TGTGCCAGCCGCAAATGGACTGATTCCTCTAACTATGGCTACACCTTC.

This clone was detected only a few times. The chain combines TRBV13 with TRBJ2-5; possibly TRBD2 for D (6 bases). The V end lost 5 bases, the J end lost 3 bases, and 19 bases lay between the germline ends. The CDR3 covers 16 residues. Germline V gene sequence: CDR1 PRHDT, CDR2 FYEKMQ (reference sequence). Written as DNA, the CDR3 is TGTGCCAGCAGCGGGAGGTCAGGCGGGTATGAAGAGACCCAGTACTTC. Protein: CASSGRSGGYEETQYF.

The chain uses TRBV27 and TRBJ1-2; D uncertain. Germline CDR1 and CDR2: MNHEY and SMNVEV (reference sequence). The CDR3 has 16 residues. V shed 3 bases and J shed 0 bases, with 14 bases lying between them. CDR3 protein: CASSLREGPSNYGYTF. CDR3 nucleotides: TGTGCCAGCAGTTTGAGGGAAGGACCATCTAACTATGGCTACACCTTC.

This chain joins TRBV9 and TRBJ2-2, with D possibly being TRBD2 (6 bases). CDR1 SGDLS and CDR2 YYNGEE come from the germline V gene. There are 17 residues in the CDR3. The V end lost 2 bases, the J end lost 4 bases, and 18 bases lay between the germline ends. CDR3 loop: CASSVGSGTLGTGELFF. In nucleotides, the CDR3 is TGTGCCAGCAGCGTGGGTAGCGGAACTCTAGGCACCGGGGAGCTGTTTTTT.

J is TRBJ2-2 and V is TRBV7-3, with a tentative D call TRBD2 (6 bases). The CDR3 totals 14 residues. V shed 5 bases and J shed 4 bases, with 11 bases lying between them. Germline V CDR1 and CDR2: SGHTA, FQGTGA. In DNA form, the CDR3 reads TGTGCCAGCAGCGCCCAGACTAGCACCGGGGAGCTGTTTTTT. Translation gives CASSAQTSTGELFF.

The J gene is TRBJ2-5, the V gene TRBV27; TRBD2 aligns across 12 bases. The length of the CDR3 is 17 residues. Germline loops: CDR1 MNHEY, CDR2 SMNVEV (reference sequence). V was pared by 4 bases and J by 5 bases, with 11 bases of the junction left unmatched. CDR3 coding DNA: TGTGCCAGCAGTTGGGGACCGAGACTAGCGGGAGTGGAGACCCAGTACTTC. Translating gives CASSWGPRLAGVETQYF.

The chain recombines TRBV7-8 with TRBJ2-7; D may be TRBD2 (5 bases). This CDR3 has 15 amino acids. The V end lost 2 bases, the J end lost 3 bases, and 14 bases lay between the germline ends. The germline CDR1 and CDR2 sequences are SGHVS and FQNEAQ. CDR3 protein: CASSLKSIEGYEQYF. The CDR3 nucleotides are TGTGCCAGCAGCTTAAAGTCTATCGAGGGCTACGAGCAGTACTTC.

The chain is built from TRBV25-1 and TRBJ2-3; 7 bases are a match to TRBD2. This CDR3 comprises 16 residues. After removal of 1 base from V and 0 bases from J, the junction contained 4 bases not matched to a gene. The germline CDR1 and CDR2 sequences are MGHDK and SYGVNS. CDR3 DNA: TGTGCCAGCAGTGAATTGGGCGGGAGCAGCACAGATACGCAGTATTTT. It is translated as CASSELGGSSTDTQYF.

This sequence joins TRBV6-5 and TRBJ2-7; D may be TRBD2 (7 bases). Trimming stripped 2 bases from V and 3 bases from J, with 17 bases between. Per germline, CDR1 MNHEY and CDR2 SVGAGI. This CDR3 region has 16 residues. The CDR3 DNA reads TGTGCCAGCAGTTACACTGGGGGGGCCGGTCACTACGAGCAGTACTTC. It specifies CASSYTGGAGHYEQYF.

The CDR3 loop reads CASSPGLEETQYF. CDR3 coding DNA: TGTGCCAGCTCACCAGGACTAGAGGAGACCCAGTACTTC. V usage is TRBV18 and J usage is TRBJ2-5; 7 bases agree with TRBD2. Germline V lookup: CDR1 KGHSH, CDR2 LQKENI. The CDR3 sequence is 13 residues long. The V segment lost 2 bases and the J segment 5 bases; nucleotides outside the gene matches: 2. Looking up the rest from reference TRBV18 and TRBJ2-5 gives the full variable domain: NAGVMQNPRHLVRRRGQEARLRCSPMKGHSHVYWYRQLPEEGLKFMVYLQKENIIDESGMPKERFSAEFPKEGPSILRIQQVVRGDSAAYFCASSPGLEETQYFGPGTRLLVL.

The genes are TRBV28 and TRBJ1-4; TRBD1 aligns across 7 bases. Germline loops: CDR1 MDHEN, CDR2 SYDVKM. The CDR3 runs to 12 residues. V was clipped by 7 bases and J by 6 bases; unmatched bases: 2. The chain's CDR3 is CASNDRDEKLFF. The CDR3 DNA reads TGTGCCAGCAACGACAGGGATGAAAAACTGTTTTTT.

The chain recombines TRBV28 with TRBJ2-2; 8 nucleotides match TRBD2. This CDR3 region has 16 residues. The germline gives CDR1 MDHEN, CDR2 SYDVKM. V was clipped by 6 bases and J by 7 bases; unmatched bases: 13. The CDR3 region has the DNA TGTGCCAGCAGGGAATCTAGCGGGCTCTCCGGCGGGGAGCTGTTTTTT. Amino acid sequence: CASRESSGLSGGELFF.

The J gene is TRBJ2-2, the V gene TRBV4-1, with TRBD2 as a possible D gene (5 bases). There are 14 residues in the CDR3. Germline CDR1 reads MGHRA; CDR2 reads YSYEKL. Trimming stripped 4 bases from V and 6 bases from J, with 12 bases between. The CDR3 loop is CASSRVLEAGELFF. The CDR3 DNA reads as TGCGCCAGCAGCCGAGTCCTGGAGGCCGGGGAGCTGTTTTTT.

V gene TRBV18 combines with J gene TRBJ1-3; D may be TRBD1 (6 bases). Germline lookup yields CDR1 KGHSH and CDR2 LQKENI. Deletions cut 3 bases from V and 6 bases from J, with 15 bases between. The CDR3 is made up of 15 amino acids. The CDR3 DNA sequence: TGTGCCAGCTCACCCTTCCGGGACACTCCAAACACCATATATTTT. It codes for CASSPFRDTPNTIYF.

CDR3 nucleotide sequence: TGTGCCAGCAGCTTGAGGGGAGGAGGCACAGATACGCAGTATTTT. Protein product: CASSLRGGGTDTQYF. The chain uses TRBV5-4 and TRBJ2-3; tentatively, D is TRBD2 (6 bases). The V and J ends lost 1 base and 1 base respectively, with 10 bases between them. The V gene's germline CDR1 is SGHNT and CDR2 YYREEE (reference sequence). The length of the CDR3 is 15 residues. Full variable domain (missing parts from reference TRBV5-4 and TRBJ2-3): ETGVTQSPTHLIKTRGQQVTLRCSSQSGHNTVSWYQQALGQGPQFIFQYYREEENGRGNFPPRFSGLQFPNYSSELNVNALELDDSALYLCASSLRGGGTDTQYFGPGTRLTVL.

V usage is TRBV6-6 and J usage is TRBJ2-7; D perhaps matches TRBD1 (5 bases). Germline lookup yields CDR1 MNHNY and CDR2 SVGAGI (reference sequence). Trimming cost V 2 bases and J 2 bases, with 13 bases left between them. There are 15 residues in the CDR3. CDR3 sequence: CASSYRGALPYEQYF. CDR3 coding DNA: TGTGCCAGCAGTTACCGTGGGGCCCTCCCCTACGAGCAGTACTTC.

V and J are TRBV27 and TRBJ2-3; D is unresolved. The CDR3 extends over 12 amino acids. The germline gives CDR1 MNHEY, CDR2 SMNVEV (reference sequence). The ends were cut back, 2 bases at V and 10 bases at J, with 10 bases in the middle. The CDR3 sequence is CASSLRRGPQYF. The CDR3 DNA sequence: TGTGCCAGCAGTTTACGGCGTGGGCCGCAGTATTTT.

The V gene is TRBV19, the J gene TRBJ1-2; D may be TRBD1 (6 bases). Germline-derived CDR1 and CDR2 are LNHDA and SQIVND (reference sequence). V was cut by 7 bases and J by 1 base, with 19 bases left in between. The CDR3 length is 16 residues. In DNA, the CDR3 is TGTGCCAGTACCAAAAGCTATGGGGGCGGTAACTATGGCTACACCTTC. Translating gives CASTKSYGGGNYGYTF.

V gene TRBV6-5 combines with J gene TRBJ1-2, with 8 nucleotides matching TRBD1. This CDR3 is 13 amino acids long. Losses at the gene ends were 5 bases for V and 5 bases for J; bases not matched to a gene: 4. Germline CDR1 reads MNHEY; CDR2 reads SVGAGI. CDR3 amino acids: CASSPDRAYGYTF. CDR3 nucleotides: TGTGCCAGCAGTCCGGACAGGGCTTATGGCTACACCTTC.

V gene TRBV5-1 combines with J gene TRBJ2-7; 9 bases map to TRBD2. This CDR3 spans 16 amino acids. The V gene's germline CDR1 is SGHRS and CDR2 YFSETQ. J lost 3 bases, V lost 4 bases, and 11 bases had no gene match. CDR3 nucleotide sequence: TGCGCCAGCAGCCAGAATGTAGCGGGAGCTAGCTACGAGCAGTACTTC. This sequence encodes CASSQNVAGASYEQYF.